This passage covers 8 T cell receptor beta chains from one sample sequenced in a study of T cell responses to AZD1222 COVID-19 vaccine. Assay: immunoSEQ multiplex PCR; the TCRdb copy retains only in-frame clones and omits some. This sample has approximately 190,000 clones, with approximately 91% found just once. The sample in question was peripheral blood, obtained on day 0 of AZD1222 vaccination. These receptors were obtained from an adult in good health.

The rearrangement uses TRBV9 and TRBJ2-7; TRBD1 aligns across 10 bases. J lost 5 bases, V lost 4 bases, and 9 bases had no gene match. This CDR3 has 15 residues. Germline values: CDR1 SGDLS, CDR2 YYNGEE. CDR3 DNA sequence: TGTGCCAGCAGCCCGATCGGGACAGGGGTAAACGAGCAGTACTTC. This encodes CASSPIGTGVNEQYF. Looking up the rest from reference TRBV9 and TRBJ2-7 gives the full variable domain: DSGVTQTPKHLITATGQRVTLRCSPRSGDLSVYWYQQSLDQGLQFLIQYYNGEERAKGNILERFSAQQFPDLHSELNLSSLELGDSALYFCASSPIGTGVNEQYFGPGTRLTVT.

This chain joins TRBV5-4 and TRBJ1-1; tentatively, D is TRBD1 (5 bases). With 4 bases removed from V and 4 bases from J, the gap between germline ends came to 14 bases. Germline CDR1 reads SGHNT; CDR2 reads YYREEE (reference sequence). The CDR3 sequence is 14 residues long. The CDR3 sequence is CASSRPPGLTEAFF. In nucleotides, the CDR3 is TGTGCCAGCAGCCGTCCTCCAGGGCTCACTGAAGCTTTCTTT. Filled out from reference TRBV5-4 and TRBJ1-1, the complete variable domain reads ETGVTQSPTHLIKTRGQQVTLRCSSQSGHNTVSWYQQALGQGPQFIFQYYREEENGRGNFPPRFSGLQFPNYSSELNVNALELDDSALYLCASSRPPGLTEAFFGQGTRLTVV.

The V gene is TRBV5-1, the J gene TRBJ2-1; the match to TRBD2 covers 8 bases. CDR1 SGHRS and CDR2 YFSETQ come from the germline V gene. After removal of 4 bases from V and 10 bases from J, the junction contained 16 bases not matched to a gene. This CDR3 spans 16 amino acids. The CDR3 DNA reads as TGCGCCAGCAGCCCTGAAGCAGCGGGGGTAACGGGGGAGCAGTTCTTC. The encoded protein is CASSPEAAGVTGEQFF.

Turning to this clone: Different DNA sequences within this sample yield the same CDR3. The V and J genes are TRBV19 and TRBJ2-2; D might be TRBD2 (7 bases). Germline loops: CDR1 LNHDA, CDR2 SQIVND (reference sequence). The V and J ends lost 6 bases and 3 bases respectively, with 23 bases between them. CDR3 length: 18 amino acids. The CDR3 sequence: CASSKRGEGGLDTGELFF. The CDR3 coding sequence is TGTGCCAGTAGCAAAAGGGGGGAGGGAGGCTTGGACACCGGGGAGCTGTTTTTT.

The genes are TRBV27 and TRBJ1-6; 7 bases are shared with TRBD1. The CDR3 is made up of 16 amino acids. Germline lookup yields CDR1 MNHEY and CDR2 SMNVEV (reference sequence). The junction had 12 bases not matched to a gene; V was cut back by 5 bases and J by 8 bases. The CDR3 here is CASSRLVDRADSPLHF. The CDR3 bases are TGTGCCAGCAGTCGGCTAGTAGACAGGGCAGATTCACCCCTCCACTTT.

About this clone: At one end the junction does not follow the germline gene, possibly because of a read error. This chain joins TRBV27 and TRBJ2-7; D is undetermined. There are 8 residues in the CDR3. CDR1 and CDR2 from the germline V gene are MNHEY and SMNVEV (reference sequence). The CDR3 sequence is CASPNRDF. The CDR3 coding sequence is TGTGCCAGCCCAAACCGGGACTTC.

This chain joins TRBV9 and TRBJ2-2; 7 bases line up with TRBD2. Germline CDR1 reads SGDLS; CDR2 reads YYNGEE. V gave up 2 bases and J gave up 1 base; unmatched junction bases: 2. CDR3 length equals 15 residues. The CDR3 loop is CASSVAGVNTGELFF. The CDR3 nucleotides read TGTGCCAGCAGCGTCGCGGGAGTGAACACCGGGGAGCTGTTTTTT. Drawing the rest from reference TRBV9 and TRBJ2-2, the complete variable domain is DSGVTQTPKHLITATGQRVTLRCSPRSGDLSVYWYQQSLDQGLQFLIQYYNGEERAKGNILERFSAQQFPDLHSELNLSSLELGDSALYFCASSVAGVNTGELFFGEGSRLTVL.

This chain joins TRBV10-3 and TRBJ2-1; 12 nucleotides match TRBD2. CDR1 is ENHRY, CDR2 SYGVKD, per germline. V was clipped by 3 bases and J by 9 bases; unmatched bases: 6. This CDR3 has 15 residues. The CDR3 spells CAISEVSSGGGEQFF. CDR3 nucleotides: TGTGCCATCAGTGAAGTTTCTAGCGGGGGGGGTGAGCAGTTCTTC.